This T cell receptor beta chain originates from a study of blood T cell repertoires in COVID-19 (dated by TCRdb to the early 2020s). Turning to the overall study: The collaborator samples originated in the United States, Italy and Spain and spanned the acute and convalescent phases of COVID-19. The material from the prospective study consisted of cDNA or gDNA derived from T cells, B-cell-depleted T cells, or PBMCs. Deeply sampled blood TCRbeta repertoires from subjects exposed to, actively infected with, or recovered from COVID-19 were included in the dataset. The repertoires were released in a freely available public database meant as a resource for research on the immune response to SARS-CoV-2. The samples were drawn from the first 160 participants of the ongoing ImmuneRACE study and from some 1,300 subjects provided by 6 global collaborators. Nearly every sample came with metadata listing a de-identified subject ID, COVID-19 status, age in years and sex. HLA class I and class II types, where available, came from metadata supplied by the sample provider rather than from assay-based typing. Results and caveats for the whole study, not just this receptor: Clinical and demographic metadata were provided uncurated, with the amount varying by source and participant.

Participants in the prospective study were aged about 18 to 95 years, lived in some 24 United States geographic areas, and enrolled through a virtual design. To assign participants to cohorts, the prospective study relied on clinical history that participants themselves reported in a screening survey and a study questionnaire. ImmuneRACE Cohort 3 recovered participants were defined by two consecutive negative NP/OP PCR tests, healthcare professional clearance, or symptom resolution. In the prospective study, mobile phlebotomists collected whole blood, serum and a nasopharyngeal or oropharyngeal swab from each participant. Additional blood draws and questionnaires over an approximately two-month period could optionally be provided by prospective study participants. Before DNA extraction, blood samples from the prospective study were shipped at room temperature or frozen. TCRbeta CDR3 regions were amplified from genomic DNA by means of the immunoSEQ Assay, a bias-controlled multiplex PCR. Per the original workflow: Within the assay, amplification of reference gene primers was used to estimate how many nucleated cells each sample contained. To quantify the absolute abundance of each unique TCRbeta CDR3 rearrangement, sequence reads were collapsed and filtered. For each sample, productive Simpson clonality was calculated as the square root of Simpson's diversity index over productive rearrangements. The table was pulled from immuneACCESS by TCRdb, which kept in-frame rearrangements only. Such tables lose some clones; where checked, under half of the loss comes from unresolved V genes, and the rest has no known cause. That table supplies the V and J calls and clone size; D and trimming were determined from the DNA. This sample holds over 120,000 clones; almost 80% were observed only once. Together, the top ten hold roughly 2.9% of the sample.

Details on this clone: There is no known antigen for this receptor. It has no much larger one-base neighbor in the sample; base qualities were not kept.

From its cysteine to its phenylalanine, the CDR3 spans 12 amino acids. Kept here is only the CDR3 DNA, which spans 36 bases and is read in frame from base 1. Based on the germline V gene, the CDR1 and CDR2 sequences are SGHAT and FQNNGV. A distance of 5 bases separates the germline ends of V and J, which lose 1 base and 6 bases respectively. The sequencing sample was made of PBMCs or T cells enriched from blood (not recorded which). Recombination joined TRBV11-2 with TRBJ2-3; too little of a D gene remains to name it. This TCR came from a woman aged 50 to 60 who had recovered from COVID-19. The nucleotide sequence reads as follows: TGTGCCAGCAGCTTAGTTGCGGATACGCAGTATTTT. It translates to CASSLVADTQYF. Supplemented by the reference TRBV11-2 and TRBJ2-3 proteins around the CDR3, the complete variable domain is EAGVAQSPRYKIIEKRQSVAFWCNPISGHATLYWYQQILGQGPKLLIQFQNNGVVDDSQLPKDRFSAERLKGVDSTLKIQPAKLEDSAVYLCASSLVADTQYFGPGTRLTVL.